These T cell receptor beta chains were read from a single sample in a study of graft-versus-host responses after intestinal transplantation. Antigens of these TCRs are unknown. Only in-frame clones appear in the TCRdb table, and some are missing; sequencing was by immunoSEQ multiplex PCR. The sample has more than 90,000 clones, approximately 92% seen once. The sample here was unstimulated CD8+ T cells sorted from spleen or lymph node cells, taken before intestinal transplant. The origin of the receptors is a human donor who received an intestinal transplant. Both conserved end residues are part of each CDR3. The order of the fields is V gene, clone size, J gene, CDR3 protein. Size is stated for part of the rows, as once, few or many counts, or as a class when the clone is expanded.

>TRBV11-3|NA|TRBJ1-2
CASSVTGATTTEEGYTF
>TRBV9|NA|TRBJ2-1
CASSATGTNPNEQFF
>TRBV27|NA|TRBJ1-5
CASSPGQYNQPQHF
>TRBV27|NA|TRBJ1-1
CASSGEWDNTEAFF
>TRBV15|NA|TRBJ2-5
CATGEPGSQETQYF
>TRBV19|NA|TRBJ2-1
CASTAPLLAGGVNEQFF
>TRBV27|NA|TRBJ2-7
CASSLAAGGTYEQYF
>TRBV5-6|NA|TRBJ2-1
CASRAGAPDNEQFF
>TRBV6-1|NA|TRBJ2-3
CASSEIQGGTDTQYF
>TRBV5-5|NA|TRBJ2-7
CASRYRDFEQYF
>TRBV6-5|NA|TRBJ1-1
CASSYSTGTAGGEAFF
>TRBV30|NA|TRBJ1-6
CAWSAGFNSPLHF
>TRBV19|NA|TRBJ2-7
CASSIRQGAKDEQYF
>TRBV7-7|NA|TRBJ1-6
CASSFQEARDSDSPLHF
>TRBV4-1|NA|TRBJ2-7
CASSQAGLYEQYF
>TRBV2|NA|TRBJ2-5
CASSTSGRVQETQYF
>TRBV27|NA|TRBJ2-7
CASSLAQGSSYEQYF
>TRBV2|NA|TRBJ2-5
CASRWAHRAAETQYF
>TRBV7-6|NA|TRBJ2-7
CASSSSGGIFDEQYF
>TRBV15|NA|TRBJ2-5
CATSREIGSGSETQYF
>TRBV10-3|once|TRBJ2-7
CAISEPAGLGRDEQYF
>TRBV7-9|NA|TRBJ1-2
CASSFTGGRDGYTF
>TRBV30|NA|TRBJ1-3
CAWSVGAGNTIYF
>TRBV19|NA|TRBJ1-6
CAATGGNSPLHF
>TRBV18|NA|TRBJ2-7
CASSPEGGDGGYEQYF
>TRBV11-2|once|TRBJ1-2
CASSPGQGHYGYTF
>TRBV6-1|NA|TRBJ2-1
CASTETGTYNEQFF
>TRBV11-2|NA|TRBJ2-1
CASSPSPVSYGNEQFF
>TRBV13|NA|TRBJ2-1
CASSSTSGNSYNEQFF
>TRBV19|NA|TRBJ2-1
CASGQDYYNEQFF
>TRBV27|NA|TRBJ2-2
CASSLLSSIGTGELFF
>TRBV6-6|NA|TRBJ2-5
CASRQLADPEETQYF
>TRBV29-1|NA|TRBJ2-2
CSVMFGGGNTGELFF
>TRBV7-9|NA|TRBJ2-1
CASSLGLEGNEQFF
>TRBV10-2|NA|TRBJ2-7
CASRGLTDSYEQYF
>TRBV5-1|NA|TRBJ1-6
CASSLARQGESPLHF
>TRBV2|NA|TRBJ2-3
CASSDPGLSPHADTQYF
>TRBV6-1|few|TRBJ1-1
CASSEHWTANTEAFF
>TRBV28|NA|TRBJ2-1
CASSFLAGGRDEQFF
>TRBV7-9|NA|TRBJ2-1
CASSLGVLGLGSYNEQFF